This T cell receptor beta chain was identified during a study of response to subunit inactivated influenza vaccine. Study conclusions and caveats: With each seasonal influenza vaccination, the authors suggested, few new T cells are recruited.

TCRdb processed the RT-PCR reads anew with MiXCR; each CDR3 protein has one entry. The sample has 280,000 or so distinct CDR3 sequences, roughly a fifth seen once. As to this clonotype: Its antigen is unknown.

The CDR3 consists of 17 residues. V shed 4 bases and J 0 bases; nucleotides not matched to a gene: 5. Per germline, CDR1 SGHRS and CDR2 YFSETQ. The chain recombines TRBV5-1 with TRBJ2-1; 12 nucleotides line up with TRBD2. The sequence was obtained from a man between 50 and 69 years old who received an inactivated influenza vaccine. The sequencing used PBMCs from blood, collected less than 22 months after vaccination. The CDR3 protein is CASSGGLAGSSYNEQFF. For the CDR3, the DNA is TGCGCCAGCAGCGGAGGACTAGCGGGAAGCTCCTACAATGAGCAGTTCTTC.